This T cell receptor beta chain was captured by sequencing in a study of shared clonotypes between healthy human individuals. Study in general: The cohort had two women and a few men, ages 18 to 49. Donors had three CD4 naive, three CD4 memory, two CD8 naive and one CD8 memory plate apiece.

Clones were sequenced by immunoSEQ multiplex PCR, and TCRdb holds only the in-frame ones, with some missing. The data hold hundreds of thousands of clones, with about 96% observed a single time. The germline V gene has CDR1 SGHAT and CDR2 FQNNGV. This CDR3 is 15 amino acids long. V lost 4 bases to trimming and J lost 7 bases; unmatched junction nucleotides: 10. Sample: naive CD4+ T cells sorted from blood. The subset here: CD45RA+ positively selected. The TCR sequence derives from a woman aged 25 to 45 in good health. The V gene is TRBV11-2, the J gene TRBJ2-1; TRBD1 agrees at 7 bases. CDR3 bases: TGTGCCAGCAGCTCGGCGCCAGGGGGTATGAATGAGCAGTTCTTC. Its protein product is CASSSAPGGMNEQFF.